Listed below are T cell receptor beta chains from one sample, sequenced in a study of persistence of HIV-infected CD4 T cells. Produced via immunoSEQ multiplex PCR; TCRdb's table is partial and in-frame only. The sample lists tens of thousands of clones, more than 75% seen once, with 14% in the top ten. For these TCRs, the target antigens are not known. The specimen comprised CD4+ T cells sorted from PBMCs after roughly 20-hour stimulation, sampled from a patient who received antiretroviral therapy. The receptors come from an adult man with HIV who was CMV-seropositive. Each CDR3 is given with its conserved first and last residue. The order of the fields is V gene, D gene, clone size, CDR3 length, J gene, CDR3 protein, CDR3 DNA. The D gene is left open where the match is weak. Only part of the rows carry a size: once, few, many, or a class if the clone is expanded.

TRBV27	-	-	17	TRBJ1-6	CASSFSRGSSYNSPLHF	TGTGCCAGCAGTTTTAGCAGGGGCAGCTCCTATAATTCACCCCTCCACTTT
TRBV6-1	-	few	12	TRBJ1-1	CASSEARTRAFF	TGTGCCAGCAGTGAAGCGCGTACACGGGCTTTCTTT
TRBV19	-	-	15	TRBJ1-5	CASSLLGSSNQPQHF	TGTGCCAGTAGTCTCTTAGGAAGTAGCAATCAGCCCCAGCATTTT
TRBV4-1	-	-	15	TRBJ2-5	CASSQDHRGAETQYF	TGCGCCAGCAGCCAAGATCATCGGGGGGCCGAGACCCAGTACTTC
TRBV29-1	-	-	12	TRBJ2-7	CSVRVGPYEQYF	TGCAGCGTTAGAGTCGGACCCTACGAGCAGTACTTC
TRBV6-5	-	-	16	TRBJ1-4	CASSYSSRGPGEKLFF	TGTGCCAGCAGTTACTCGAGTAGGGGACCTGGTGAAAAACTGTTTTTT
TRBV7-9	TRBD1	-	16	TRBJ1-3	CASRRNPGQAGNTIYF	TGTGCCAGCAGAAGGAATCCGGGACAGGCGGGAAACACCATATATTTT
TRBV3-1/TRBV3-2	TRBD1	-	15	TRBJ2-3	CASSQLDRAPDTQYF	TGTGCCAGCAGCCAACTAGACAGGGCCCCAGATACGCAGTATTTT
TRBV6-5	-	-	15	TRBJ1-2	CASRKTAGGNYGYTF	TGTGCCAGCAGAAAGACAGCGGGAGGCAACTATGGCTACACCTTC
TRBV6-5	-	-	14	TRBJ2-5	CASSRNSLGETQYF	TGTGCCAGCAGTAGGAACAGTCTCGGGGAGACCCAGTACTTC
TRBV11-3	TRBD1	-	13	TRBJ2-5	CASSLGQQETQYF	TGTGCCAGCAGCTTGGGACAGCAAGAGACCCAGTACTTC
TRBV10-3	TRBD1	-	18	TRBJ2-6	CAISAPGQGAQGANVLTF	TGTGCCATCAGTGCGCCGGGACAGGGGGCGCAAGGGGCCAACGTCCTGACTTTC
TRBV10-3	-	-	13	TRBJ2-1	CAIRGTQYNEQFF	TGTGCCATCAGGGGGACCCAATACAATGAGCAGTTCTTC
TRBV5-6	-	-	15	TRBJ2-7	CASSLPGTTVYEQYF	TGTGCCAGCAGCTTGCCGGGTACGACTGTTTACGAGCAGTACTTC
TRBV7-6	TRBD1	-	17	TRBJ2-3	CASSLEGGRGRTDTQYF	TGTGCCAGCAGCTTAGAGGGTGGCAGGGGGAGAACAGATACGCAGTATTTT
TRBV14	-	few	15	TRBJ2-7	CASSQVGALAYEQYF	TGTGCCAGCAGCCAAGTAGGGGCCCTCGCCTACGAGCAGTACTTC
TRBV5-1	-	few	14	TRBJ2-3	CASSLGGPTDTQYF	TGCGCCAGCAGCTTGGGGGGGCCCACAGATACGCAGTATTTT
TRBV19	TRBD2	-	16	TRBJ2-2	CASTLTRRERTGELFF	TGTGCCAGTACCCTAACGAGGCGGGAGCGTACCGGGGAGCTGTTTTTT
TRBV19	TRBD2	-	19	TRBJ2-1	CASRAQGLAGGYSYNEQFF	TGTGCCAGTAGGGCCCAGGGACTAGCGGGGGGATACTCCTACAATGAGCAGTTCTTC
TRBV18	TRBD1	-	15	TRBJ1-5	CASSPDLQQGMPQHF	TGTGCCAGCTCACCAGATTTACAACAGGGGATGCCCCAGCATTTT
TRBV2	-	-	13	TRBJ1-2	CASSEAEAKFRTF	TGTGCCAGCAGTGAAGCGGAGGCCAAGTTTCGAACCTTC
TRBV6-6	-	-	16	TRBJ2-6	CASSYSRGSGANVLTF	TGTGCCAGCAGTTACTCAAGAGGCTCTGGGGCCAACGTCCTGACTTTC
TRBV24-1	-	-	16	TRBJ2-2	CATSDVRGRNTGELFF	TGTGCCACCAGTGATGTACGGGGTCGGAACACCGGGGAGCTGTTTTTT
TRBV5-6	TRBD1	-	13	TRBJ2-4	CASSWDRRNIQYF	TGTGCCAGCAGCTGGGACAGACGGAACATTCAGTACTTC
TRBV5-6	TRBD1	-	15	TRBJ1-2	CASSFLGTGENGYTF	TGTGCCAGCAGCTTCCTCGGGACAGGGGAAAATGGCTACACCTTC
TRBV2	-	once	19	TRBJ2-6	CASSPLQERGHSGANVLTF	TGTGCCAGCAGTCCTCTCCAGGAGCGGGGACACTCTGGGGCCAACGTCCTGACTTTC
TRBV4-2	-	once	15	TRBJ2-2	CASSSIGGRTGELFF	TGTGCCAGCAGCTCCATAGGGGGAAGGACCGGGGAGCTGTTTTTT